Listed below are T cell receptor beta chains from one sample, sequenced in a study of human T cells and chemical hapten exposure. TCRdb passed the RACE reads through MiXCR, listing each CDR3 protein once. In the table there are around 27,000 distinct CDR3 sequences, 5% to 6.5% of which are singletons. The sample here was whole blood, taken in connection with sensitization to the hapten diphenylcyclopropenone (DPC). The source is a man under 40 with alopecia areata. Some clones in this sample may be carry-over from other donors' samples. CDR3s include the opening cysteine and the closing phenylalanine or tryptophan. The D gene is left open where the match is weak. Size tells how often a clone was seen, or its class if it is expanded.

>many|NA|TRBJ2-2|TRBV12-3/TRBV12-4
CASSQGSGELFF
TGTGCCAGCAGTCAGGGGTCCGGGGAGCTGTTTTTT
>many|NA|TRBJ1-5|TRBV3-1
CASSPPGSGQPQHF
TGTGCCAGCAGCCCTCCAGGCTCCGGACAGCCCCAGCATTTT
>many|TRBD1|TRBJ1-3|TRBV11-3
CASSHGQGLGGNTIYF
TGTGCCAGCAGCCACGGACAGGGGCTCGGAGGAAACACCATATATTTT
>many|NA|TRBJ2-2|TRBV20-1
CSAKGRKNTGELFF
TGCAGTGCCAAGGGACGGAAGAACACCGGGGAGCTGTTTTTT
>many|TRBD1|TRBJ1-2|TRBV30
CALRQGGGYTF
TGTGCCCTTCGACAGGGAGGGGGCTACACCTTC
>many|NA|TRBJ1-1|TRBV7-2
CASSRSIGDMNTEAFF
TGTGCCAGCAGCCGGTCCATTGGGGATATGAACACTGAAGCTTTCTTT
>many|NA|TRBJ2-1|TRBV7-9
CASGRTEYNEQFF
TGTGCCAGCGGCCGGACGGAGTACAATGAGCAGTTCTTC
>many|NA|TRBJ1-2|TRBV29-1
CSVGQGDYGYTF
TGCAGCGTTGGCCAGGGCGACTATGGCTACACCTTC
>many|TRBD1|TRBJ1-1|TRBV12-3/TRBV12-4
CASSLGGQGWALNTEAFF
TGTGCCAGCAGTCTCGGGGGACAGGGTTGGGCATTGAACACTGAAGCTTTCTTT
>many|NA|TRBJ1-5|TRBV10-3
CAISEGDQPQHF
TGTGCCATCAGTGAGGGGGATCAGCCCCAGCATTTT
>many|NA|TRBJ2-3|TRBV7-9
CASTYSMDSADTQYF
TGTGCCAGCACTTATTCTATGGACAGCGCAGATACGCAGTATTTT
>many|TRBD2|TRBJ2-1|TRBV2
CASRAGTSGGYVYNEQFF
TGTGCCAGCAGAGCCGGGACTAGCGGGGGGTATGTCTACAATGAGCAGTTCTTC
>once|NA|TRBJ1-2|TRBV7-8
CASSYSAGGRRYGYTF
TGTGCCAGCAGCTACTCGGCCGGGGGGCGCCGATATGGCTACACCTTC
>few|TRBD2|TRBJ2-5|TRBV6-1
CASPTSGAVGQETQYF
TGTGCCAGCCCGACTAGCGGGGCTGTGGGGCAAGAGACCCAGTACTTC
>many|NA|TRBJ1-2|TRBV3-1
CASSHSDYGYTF
TGTGCCAGCAGCCACTCTGACTATGGCTACACCTTC
>medium-sized|NA|TRBJ2-7|TRBV6-1
CASSEASPPPYEQYF
TGTGCCAGCAGTGAAGCGAGTCCGCCCCCCTACGAGCAGTACTTC
>many|NA|TRBJ1-5|TRBV6-1
CASSEERSSINQPQHF
TGTGCCAGCAGTGAAGAGAGGTCCTCGATTAATCAGCCCCAGCATTTT
>many|TRBD1|TRBJ1-1|TRBV24-1
CATRTGAGTEAFF
TGTGCCACCAGAACAGGGGCGGGCACTGAAGCTTTCTTT
>many|NA|TRBJ2-3|TRBV6-5
CASRRGVVGDTQYF
TGTGCCAGCAGGAGAGGGGTGGTAGGAGATACGCAGTATTTT
>many|NA|TRBJ2-5|TRBV5-5
CASSKGSDHRYF
TGTGCCAGCAGCAAAGGGTCGGACCATCGGTACTTC
>medium-sized|TRBD2|TRBJ2-1|TRBV6-6
CASSFRPGLASNNEQFF
TGTGCCAGCAGTTTTCGCCCGGGACTAGCGTCGAACAATGAGCAGTTCTTC
>many|NA|TRBJ1-1|TRBV21-1
CASSPSGGTEAFF
TGTGCCAGCAGCCCATCAGGGGGCACTGAAGCTTTCTTT
>medium-sized|TRBD2|TRBJ2-7|TRBV6-6
CASTHLRAGPYEQYF
TGTGCCAGCACCCACTTACGAGCGGGACCCTACGAGCAGTACTTC
>many|NA|TRBJ2-7|TRBV6-1
CASSWASASYEQYF
TGTGCCAGCAGCTGGGCCAGCGCCTCCTACGAGCAGTACTTC
>many|NA|TRBJ1-5|TRBV5-1
CASSSLGQPQHF
TGCGCCAGCAGCTCTCTTGGACAGCCCCAGCATTTT
>many|NA|TRBJ1-4|TRBV4-3
CASSQDPTYRFNEKLFF
TGCGCCAGCAGCCAAGATCCTACTTACCGGTTTAATGAAAAACTGTTTTTT
>many|NA|TRBJ2-6|TRBV29-1
CSVTRAGANVLTF
TGCAGCGTTACCCGGGCTGGGGCCAACGTCCTGACTTTC
>many|TRBD2|TRBJ2-1|TRBV2
CASSLGTSGGEQFF
TGTGCCAGCAGTCTCGGGACTAGCGGGGGGGAGCAGTTCTTC
>many|NA|TRBJ2-1|TRBV21-1
CASSQSTYHLPAQGEQFF
TGTGCCAGCAGCCAATCAACTTACCACCTACCCGCCCAGGGTGAGCAGTTCTTC
>many|NA|TRBJ2-3|TRBV30
CAWGAHDTDTQYF
TGTGCCTGGGGGGCTCACGACACAGATACGCAGTATTTT
>many|NA|TRBJ1-1|TRBV7-2
CASSSPPQRDKAFF
TGTGCCAGCAGCTCACCCCCGCAGAGGGACAAAGCTTTCTTT
>many|NA|TRBJ2-1|TRBV5-1
CASSPALYNEQFF
TGCGCCAGCAGCCCCGCTCTCTACAATGAGCAGTTCTTC
>many|NA|TRBJ2-3|TRBV5-5
CASSPIPTGREDTQYF
TGTGCCAGCAGCCCTATCCCAACAGGGAGGGAAGATACGCAGTATTTT
>many|TRBD2|TRBJ2-2|TRBV2
CASSVPAGAINTGELFF
TGTGCCAGCAGTGTCCCAGCGGGGGCCATAAACACCGGGGAGCTGTTTTTT
>many|TRBD1|TRBJ2-7|TRBV6-2/TRBV6-3
CASSRDRNYEQYF
TGTGCCAGCAGCCGGGACAGGAATTACGAGCAGTACTTC
>many|NA|TRBJ2-3|TRBV20-1
CSARPDSDTQYF
TGCAGTGCTAGACCAGACTCAGATACGCAGTATTTT
>many|NA|TRBJ1-3|TRBV4-1
CASSQDLGRSSGNTIYF
TGCGCCAGCAGCCAAGATCTGGGACGGAGCTCTGGAAACACCATATATTTT
>few|NA|TRBJ2-3|TRBV5-5
CASSLGQTSTDTQYF
TGTGCCAGCAGCTTGGGGCAGACTAGCACAGATACGCAGTATTTT
>many|TRBD1|TRBJ2-6|TRBV19
CASTTGTGFSGANVLTF
TGTGCCAGTACGACCGGGACAGGGTTCTCTGGGGCCAACGTCCTGACTTTC
>many|NA|TRBJ2-1|TRBV11-1
CASSLGIGSSSYNEQFF
TGTGCCAGCAGCTTAGGTATCGGGAGTAGCTCCTACAATGAGCAGTTCTTC
>many|TRBD2|TRBJ2-7|TRBV20-1
CSAVAGRTYEQYF
TGCAGTGCCGTAGCGGGACGGACCTACGAGCAGTACTTC
>many|NA|TRBJ2-1|TRBV5-5
CASSPGATVPYNEQFF
TGTGCCAGCAGCCCGGGGGCGACCGTCCCCTACAATGAGCAGTTCTTC
>many|NA|TRBJ2-2|TRBV7-3
CASSTPNTGELFF
TGTGCCAGCAGCACCCCGAACACCGGGGAGCTGTTTTTT
>many|NA|TRBJ1-5|TRBV28
CASSLFRQPQHF
TGTGCCAGCAGTTTATTTAGACAGCCCCAGCATTTT
>many|TRBD1|TRBJ1-5|TRBV4-1
CASSQVHRQGGQPQHF
TGCGCCAGCAGCCAAGTCCATCGACAGGGAGGTCAGCCCCAGCATTTT